This note documents a single T cell receptor (beta chain) sequence. The target antigen is unknown. The data were taken from a study of breast tumors, draining lymph nodes, adjacent tissues. The CDR3 extends over 14 amino acids. J was trimmed by 4 bases and V by 3 bases; bases with no gene match: 3. The V gene's germline CDR1 is SGHDN and CDR2 FVKESK. Using its own MiXCR run on the multiplex PCR reads, TCRdb lists one record per CDR3 protein. The repertoire holds about 31,000 distinct CDR3 sequences, with 63% as singletons. Study-level points and caveats: Data fit most tumor T cells coming from lymph node, expanding in tumor. That most tumor T cells come from lymph nodes remained unproven. Compared with lymph nodes, tumors were less diverse; compared with nontumor tissue, more. Tumor and nontumor repertoires were significantly more similar in luminal-like than in basal-like breast cancer.

This clonotype was obtained from a female donor with breast cancer. Some clones in this sample may be carry-over from other donors' samples. Sequenced input: breast tumor tissue. This chain links TRBV14 with TRBJ1-2; 9 bases line up with TRBD1. CDR3: CASSHVGQGYGYTF. DNA for the CDR3: TGTGCCAGCAGCCACGTGGGACAGGGCTATGGCTACACCTTC.